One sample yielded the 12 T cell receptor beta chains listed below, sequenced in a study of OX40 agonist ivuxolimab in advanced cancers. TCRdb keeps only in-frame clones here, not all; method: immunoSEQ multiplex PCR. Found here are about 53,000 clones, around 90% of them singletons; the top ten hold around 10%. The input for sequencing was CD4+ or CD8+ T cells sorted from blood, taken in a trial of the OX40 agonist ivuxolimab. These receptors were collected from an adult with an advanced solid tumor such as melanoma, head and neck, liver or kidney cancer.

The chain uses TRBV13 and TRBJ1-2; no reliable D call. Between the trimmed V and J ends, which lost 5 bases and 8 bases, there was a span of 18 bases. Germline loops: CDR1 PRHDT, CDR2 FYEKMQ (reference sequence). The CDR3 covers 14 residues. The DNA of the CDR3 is TGTGCCAGCAGCCCTGCTAGGGCCACTATAGGCTACACCTTC. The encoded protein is CASSPARATIGYTF. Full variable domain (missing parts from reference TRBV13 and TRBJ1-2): AAGVIQSPRHLIKEKRETATLKCYPIPRHDTVYWYQQGPGQDPQFLISFYEKMQSDKGSIPDRFSAQQFSDYHSELNMSSLELGDSALYFCASSPARATIGYTFGSGTRLTVV.

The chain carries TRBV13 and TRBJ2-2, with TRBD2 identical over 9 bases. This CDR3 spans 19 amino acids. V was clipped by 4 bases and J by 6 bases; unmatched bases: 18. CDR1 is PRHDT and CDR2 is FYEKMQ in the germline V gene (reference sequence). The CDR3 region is CASSSDGTSLRGAPGELFF. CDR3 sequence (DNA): TGTGCCAGCAGCTCGGACGGGACTAGCCTACGAGGGGCCCCCGGGGAGCTGTTTTTT.

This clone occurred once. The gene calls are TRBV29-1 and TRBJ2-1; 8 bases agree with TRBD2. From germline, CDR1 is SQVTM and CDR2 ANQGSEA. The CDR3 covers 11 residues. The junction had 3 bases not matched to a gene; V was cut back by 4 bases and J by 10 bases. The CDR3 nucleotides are TGCAGCGTTGTACTAGCGGAGGAGCAGTTCTTC. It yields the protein CSVVLAEEQFF.

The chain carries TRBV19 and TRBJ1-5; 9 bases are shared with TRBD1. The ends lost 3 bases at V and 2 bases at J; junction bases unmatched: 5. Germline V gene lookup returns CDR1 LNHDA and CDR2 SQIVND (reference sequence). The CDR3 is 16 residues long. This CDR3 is CASSIPDRGGNQPQHF. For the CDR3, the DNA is TGTGCCAGTAGTATCCCGGACAGGGGTGGCAATCAGCCCCAGCATTTT. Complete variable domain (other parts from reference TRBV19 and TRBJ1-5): DGGITQSPKYLFRKEGQNVTLSCEQNLNHDAMYWYRQDPGQGLRLIYYSQIVNDFQKGDIAEGYSVSREKKESFPLTVTSAQKNPTAFYLCASSIPDRGGNQPQHFGDGTRLSIL.

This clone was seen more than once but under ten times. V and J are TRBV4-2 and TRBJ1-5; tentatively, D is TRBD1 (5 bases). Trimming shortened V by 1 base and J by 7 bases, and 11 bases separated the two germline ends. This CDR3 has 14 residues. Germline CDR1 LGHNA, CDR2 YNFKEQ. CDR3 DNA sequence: TGTGCCAGCAGCCAAGTCGAGTCAGGGCAGCCCCAGCATTTT. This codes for CASSQVESGQPQHF.

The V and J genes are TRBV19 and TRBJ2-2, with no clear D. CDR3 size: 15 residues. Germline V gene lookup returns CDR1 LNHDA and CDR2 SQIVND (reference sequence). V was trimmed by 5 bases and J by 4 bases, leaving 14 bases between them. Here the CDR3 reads CASSARSLITGELFF. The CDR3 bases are TGTGCCAGTAGTGCCCGATCATTAATCACCGGGGAGCTGTTTTTT.

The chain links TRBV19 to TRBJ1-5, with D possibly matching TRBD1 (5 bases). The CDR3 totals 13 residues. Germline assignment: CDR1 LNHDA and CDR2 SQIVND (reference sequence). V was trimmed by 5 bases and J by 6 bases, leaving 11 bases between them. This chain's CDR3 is CASSLVGGQPQHF. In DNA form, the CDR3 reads TGTGCCAGTAGTCTCGTTGGGGGTCAGCCCCAGCATTTT.

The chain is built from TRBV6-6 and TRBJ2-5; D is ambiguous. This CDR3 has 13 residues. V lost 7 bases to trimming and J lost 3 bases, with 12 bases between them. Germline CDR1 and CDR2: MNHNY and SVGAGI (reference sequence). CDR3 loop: CASKNGLEETQYF. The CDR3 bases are TGTGCCAGCAAAAACGGATTGGAAGAGACCCAGTACTTC.

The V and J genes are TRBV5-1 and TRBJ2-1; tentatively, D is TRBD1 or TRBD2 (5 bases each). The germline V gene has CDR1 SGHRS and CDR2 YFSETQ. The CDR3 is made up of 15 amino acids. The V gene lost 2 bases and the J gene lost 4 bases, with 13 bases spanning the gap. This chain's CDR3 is CASSFRDAKYNEQFF. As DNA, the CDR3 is TGCGCCAGCAGCTTCCGGGACGCGAAATACAATGAGCAGTTCTTC.

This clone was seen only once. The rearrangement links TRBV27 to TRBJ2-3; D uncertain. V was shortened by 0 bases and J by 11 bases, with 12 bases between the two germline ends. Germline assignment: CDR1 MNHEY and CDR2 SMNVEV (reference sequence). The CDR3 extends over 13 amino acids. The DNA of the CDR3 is TGTGCCAGCAGTTTATCGATTCTAGATTTGCAGTATTTT. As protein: CASSLSILDLQYF.

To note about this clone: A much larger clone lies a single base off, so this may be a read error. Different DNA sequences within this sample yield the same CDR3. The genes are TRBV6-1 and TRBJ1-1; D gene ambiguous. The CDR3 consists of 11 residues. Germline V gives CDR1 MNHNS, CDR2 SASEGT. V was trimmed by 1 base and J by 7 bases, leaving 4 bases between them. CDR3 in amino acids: CASSEVGEAFF. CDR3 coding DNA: TGTGCCAGCAGTGAAGTTGGTGAAGCTTTCTTT.

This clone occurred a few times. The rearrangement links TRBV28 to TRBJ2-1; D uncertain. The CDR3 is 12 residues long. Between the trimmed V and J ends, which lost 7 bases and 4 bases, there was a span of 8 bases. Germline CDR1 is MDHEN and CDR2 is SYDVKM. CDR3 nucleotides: TGTGCCAGCACCCTAGGGTACAATGAGCAGTTCTTC. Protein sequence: CASTLGYNEQFF.